Sequencing of this T cell receptor (beta chain) was carried out in a study of beta chain features in type 1 diabetes. Study-wide results and limits: The naive, central memory and Treg TCRB repertoires looked more alike in patients than they did in healthy donors.

Expressed TCRB transcripts were sequenced because the entire RNA isolate underwent reverse transcription. The repertoire was sequenced with immunoSEQ multiplex PCR; TCRdb's copy has only in-frame clones and lacks some. Of roughly 130,000 clones listed, roughly a tenth are singletons. Notes on this clone: The antigen is unknown. Other DNA sequences in this specimen translate into the identical CDR3.

The germline gives CDR1 SGHRS, CDR2 YFSETQ. This CDR3 contains 14 residues. Trimming removed 1 base from V and 0 bases from J, with 4 bases in between. Source material: central memory CD4+ T cells from blood. The clonotype was recovered from a man aged 18-30 years in good health. V and J are TRBV5-1 and TRBJ1-4; D not resolved. CDR3 sequence (DNA): TGCGCCAGCAGCTTGACTGCAACTAATGAAAAACTGTTTTTT. This gives the protein CASSLTATNEKLFF.